This TCR beta chain was retrieved from a study of T cells after yellow fever vaccination. Regarding the study as a whole: Clones from primary vaccination mostly reappeared after the booster (over 95% CD4, less than 90% CD8). Sorted repertoires could include abundant contaminating clonotypes from bulk cells. Clonotypes found in both CD4 and CD8 compartments made up a small share.

This clonotype was detected ten times or more. Its antigen remains unknown. A process of 5'RACE template switching, which added a universal primer site and UMIs, was used to make TCR cDNA. TCRdb reprocessed the 5' RACE reads via MiXCR and lists one record per CDR3 protein. The table records about 30,000 distinct CDR3 sequences, about 4.6% of them present only once. The CDR3 runs 16 residues. Germline assignment: CDR1 SGDLS and CDR2 YYNGEE. Trimming removed 4 bases from V and 1 base from J; junction bases left unmatched: 4. The TCR was taken from a young man who received the YFV17D yellow fever vaccine. V is TRBV9 and J is TRBJ2-1; TRBD2 aligns across 11 bases. Source: CD8+ T cells sorted from PBMCs, taken 5 days after the yellow fever booster vaccination. CDR3 DNA sequence: TGTGCCAGCAGCCCCCGACTAGCGGGATCCTACAATGAGCAGTTCTTC. It is translated as CASSPRLAGSYNEQFF.